A single TCR beta chain is shown here with its context. Antigen: not known. Absence of ophthalmopathy progression within 18 months defined stable Graves' hyperthyroidism. Newly diagnosed hyperthyroidism, duration under 2 months, in patients aged 18 to 65. Uncontrolled infection, other autoimmune disease, pregnancy or lactation barred patients from enrollment. RNA transcripts provided the source from which TCR beta CDR3 regions were amplified. The HTBI primer set served for first-round RT-PCR of the TCR CDR3. MiXCR was run by TCRdb on the multiplex PCR reads, yielding one entry per CDR3 protein. The table has 93,000 or so distinct CDR3 sequences, approximately 50% seen once. This entry belongs to a study of T cells in Graves' hyperthyroidism and ophthalmopathy. Regarding the study as a whole: Ophthalmopathy was told apart from stable hyperthyroidism by a 13 V-J model.

The V gene's germline CDR1 is GTSNPN and CDR2 SVGIG (reference sequence). This CDR3 contains 13 residues. The V gene end was trimmed by 5 bases and the J gene end by 4 bases; junction bases not matched to a gene: 5. Material: blood. The TCR was taken from a man aged 35 to 55 with Graves' hyperthyroidism. This chain links TRBV30 with TRBJ2-5; 9 bases align to TRBD1. The CDR3 bases are TGTGCCTGGCGGGACAGGGCAGTAGAGACCCAGTACTTC. Residues: CAWRDRAVETQYF.